This T cell receptor (beta chain) was profiled in a study of T cell repertoires in cytomegalovirus infection. Study-level information: The public TCR beta signatures pointed to both CMV infection and matching HLA type.

Each CDR3 protein gets one entry after TCRdb re-called the reads with MiXCR. This sample has under 300,000 distinct CDR3 sequences; approximately 15% occur once, and the top ten carry approximately 51%. Remarks on this clonotype: Its antigen is undetermined.

General study results and limits: Pooled public TCR beta family frequency picked out CMV carriers with the relevant HLA. The ex vivo response was dominated by HLA-C-restricted CMV-specific TCR beta clonotypes.

V lost 0 bases to trimming and J lost 8 bases, with 21 bases between them. There are 17 residues in the CDR3. Germline-derived CDR1 and CDR2 are SGDLS and YYNGEE. The sample consisted of CD8+ T cells from PBMCs. The chain employs TRBV9 and TRBJ2-1; D may be TRBD2 (7 bases). This receptor was identified in a human donor in good health (CMV status not recorded). Some clones in this sample may be carry-over from other donors' samples. CDR3: CASSVELWRGQGDEQFF. For the CDR3, the DNA is TGTGCCAGCAGCGTAGAGCTGTGGCGGGGGCAAGGCGATGAGCAGTTCTTC.